A selection of T cell receptor beta chains follows, all from one sample in a study of blood T cell repertoires in COVID-19. The protocol was immunoSEQ multiplex PCR, while the TCRdb copy is restricted to in-frame clones and leaves out a portion. The table shows 350,000 to 400,000 clones, with approximately 89% occurring only once. Input material: PBMCs or T cells enriched from blood (not recorded which). The receptors here all came from a middle-aged woman who had been exposed to COVID-19. Each CDR3 is given with its conserved first and last residue. Each record gives: J gene, clone size, V gene, D gene, CDR3 DNA, CDR3 protein. A D gene is named only where the DNA matches it firmly. Some rows have no size entry. The others give once, few or many, or a class for an expanded clone.

TRBJ2-6	-	TRBV6-6	TRBD1	TGTGCCAGCAGTCAAACAGGGGGCCATCCCTCTGGGGCCAACGTCCTGACTTTC	CASSQTGGHPSGANVLTF
TRBJ1-3	-	TRBV18	TRBD1	TGTGCCAGCTCACCCGACAGGGGATCTGGAAACACCATATATTTT	CASSPDRGSGNTIYF
TRBJ2-5	-	TRBV5-4	-	TGTGCCAGCAGACTATCGGGGGAGACCCAGTACTTC	CASRLSGETQYF
TRBJ1-5	-	TRBV5-1	-	TGCGCCAGCAGCTTGGGGGGGGGCTCACAGCCCCAGCATTTT	CASSLGGGSQPQHF
TRBJ2-2	-	TRBV11-2	TRBD2	TGTGCCAGCAGCTTCCGGGGTAGCGGGGCCGCGAACACCGGGGAGCTGTTTTTT	CASSFRGSGAANTGELFF
TRBJ2-1	-	TRBV19	-	TGTGCCAGTAGTATCGGGGGGCCTTACAATGAGCAGTTCTTC	CASSIGGPYNEQFF
TRBJ2-7	-	TRBV19	TRBD2	TGTGCCAGTAGCCCTCGGGGGGGGCCCTCCGGCGAGCAGTACTTC	CASSPRGGPSGEQYF
TRBJ2-7	-	TRBV4-3	-	TGCGCCAGCAGCCAAGACATAGCGGCCAGCTCCTACGAGCAGTACTTC	CASSQDIAASSYEQYF
TRBJ1-1	few	TRBV5-4	TRBD1	TGTGCCAGCAGGCTTCACAGGGGCGACACTGAAGCTTTCTTT	CASRLHRGDTEAFF
TRBJ1-1	-	TRBV11-2	-	TGTGCCAGCAGCCAATTTTCTGAAGCTTTCTTT	CASSQFSEAFF
TRBJ1-2	-	TRBV6-5	TRBD1	TGTGCCAGCAGCCCGTCAACAGGGGGGGCCTATGGCTACACCTTC	CASSPSTGGAYGYTF
TRBJ1-3	-	TRBV24-1	-	TGTGCCACCAGTGGATCGGGGGAAGGAAACACCATATATTTT	CATSGSGEGNTIYF
TRBJ2-1	-	TRBV12-5	TRBD2	TGTGCTAGTGGGAGCCGTAGCGGGGGCGCCTACAATGAGCAGTTCTTC	CASGSRSGGAYNEQFF
TRBJ2-5	-	TRBV19	TRBD2	TGTGCCAGTAACCAGCGGGGGGGCCCCTCGGGGCGGGAGACCCAGTACTTC	CASNQRGGPSGRETQYF
TRBJ2-7	few	TRBV7-2	TRBD2	TGTGCCAGCAGCTTAGATGCGGGAGGTTCCTACGAGCAGTACTTC	CASSLDAGGSYEQYF
TRBJ1-1	-	TRBV7-9	-	TGTGCCAGCAGCTCTAGGGGTAGGGACACTGAAGCTTTCTTT	CASSSRGRDTEAFF
TRBJ1-1	few	TRBV10-1	-	TGCGCCAGCAGTGAGTCGCTAACAGGTACTGAAGCTTTCTTT	CASSESLTGTEAFF
TRBJ1-6	-	TRBV7-9	-	TGTGCCAGCAGCTTCGAGGGCGGTAATTCACCCCTCCACTTT	CASSFEGGNSPLHF
TRBJ1-1	-	TRBV18	-	TGTGCCAGCTCACCAATTGACAGTTCGAACACTGAAGCTTTCTTT	CASSPIDSSNTEAFF
TRBJ1-5	few	TRBV2	-	TGTGCCAGCAGTGAGTACAGGGCTAGCAATCAGCCCCAGCATTTT	CASSEYRASNQPQHF
TRBJ2-5	many	TRBV7-9	TRBD1	TGTGCCAGCAGCCCCCGGACAGGGGGCGTAGAGACCCAGTACTTC	CASSPRTGGVETQYF
TRBJ1-4	-	TRBV6-5	TRBD1	TGTGCCAGCAGCTGGGGGGGGACAGGCGGTGAAAAACTGTTTTTT	CASSWGGTGGEKLFF
TRBJ2-2	-	TRBV14	-	TGTGCCAGCAGCCAATTTACAGGGACCGGGGAGCTGTTTTTT	CASSQFTGTGELFF
TRBJ1-1	-	TRBV9	TRBD1	TGTGCCAGCAGCGTAGTCTCAGGGGGCGCATCGGACACTGAAGCTTTCTTT	CASSVVSGGASDTEAFF
TRBJ1-5	-	TRBV19	-	TGTGCCAGTAGTCCCCACAGGGATACTCAGCCCCAGCATTTT	CASSPHRDTQPQHF
TRBJ2-2	-	TRBV29-1	TRBD1	TGCAGCGGAGGGACAGGGGGCGGCACCGGGGAGCTGTTTTTT	CSGGTGGGTGELFF
TRBJ1-3	few	TRBV2	-	TGTGCCAGCAGTCCCCTTGATAGGGGGAGAGGGAACACCATATATTTT	CASSPLDRGRGNTIYF
TRBJ1-1	-	TRBV7-8	TRBD1	TGTGCCAGCAGCTTCACAGGGGGCTTCTTTTTAGGTGAAGCTTTCTTT	CASSFTGGFFLGEAFF
TRBJ2-7	-	TRBV2	TRBD2	TGTGCCAGCAGTGTTGCGGGGGAAGGGTACGAGCAGTACTTC	CASSVAGEGYEQYF
TRBJ2-7	-	TRBV5-1	-	TGCGCCAGCAGCTTGGGGCCCACCTACGAGCAGTACTTC	CASSLGPTYEQYF
TRBJ2-7	-	TRBV30	-	TGTGCCTGGAGTGTAATGTCCCGGGGCTACGAGCAGTACTTC	CAWSVMSRGYEQYF
TRBJ1-6	-	TRBV19	-	TGTGCCAGTAGTATCAGGTTTAAGGGGTGGAGTTCACCCCTCCACTTT	CASSIRFKGWSSPLHF
TRBJ1-1	few	TRBV30	-	TGTGCCTGGAGTGTAGAGGGGAACACTGAAGCTTTCTTT	CAWSVEGNTEAFF
TRBJ2-3	-	TRBV28	TRBD2	TGTGCCAGCAGTCTGACTAGCGGTACCACAGATACGCAGTATTTT	CASSLTSGTTDTQYF
TRBJ1-1	-	TRBV7-2	-	TGTGCCAGCAGCTTATTGGGCGTAACTGAAGCTTTCTTT	CASSLLGVTEAFF
TRBJ2-2	-	TRBV7-3	-	TGTGCCAGCAGCCCTCAGGGGAACACCGGGGAGCTGTTTTTT	CASSPQGNTGELFF
TRBJ2-7	-	TRBV18	-	TGTGCCAGCTCACTATCACAGGGAGACCGGATTAACTTC	CASSLSQGDRINF
TRBJ2-3	-	TRBV3-1/TRBV3-2	TRBD2	TGTGCCAGCAGCCAAGACCTAGCGGGGGGATCAGATACGCAGTATTTT	CASSQDLAGGSDTQYF
TRBJ2-3	-	TRBV2	TRBD2	TGTGCCAGCAGTGTTCTAGCGGGAGCAGATACGCAGTATTTT	CASSVLAGADTQYF
TRBJ2-1	-	TRBV11-1	TRBD1	TGTGCCACCAAGGCGGGACAGGGAAACAATGAGCAGTTCTTC	CATKAGQGNNEQFF
TRBJ2-3	-	TRBV5-6	-	TGTGCCAGCAGTCCCCGGGACATTTATACGCAGTATTTT	CASSPRDIYTQYF
TRBJ1-3	-	TRBV7-2	-	TGTGCCAGCAGCTTAGATCGGGGCTCTGGAAACACCATATATTTT	CASSLDRGSGNTIYF
TRBJ2-3	-	TRBV2	TRBD2	TGTGCCAGCCGACCCTTAGCGGGAGTGGCGTCGGGTTCAGATACGCAGTATTTT	CASRPLAGVASGSDTQYF
TRBJ1-1	-	TRBV7-9	-	TGTGCCAGCAGCACGGTGCGGGGGGCGAGCACTGAAGCTTTCTTT	CASSTVRGASTEAFF
TRBJ2-1	-	TRBV6-5	-	TGTGCCAGCAGAGCCGCGACTAGTGGATACAATGAGCAGTTCTTC	CASRAATSGYNEQFF
TRBJ1-1	-	TRBV3-1/TRBV3-2	-	TGTGCCAGCAGCCCACCGGGGGGGCGGGCCACTGAAGCTTTCTTT	CASSPPGGRATEAFF
TRBJ2-2	-	TRBV4-2	-	TGTGCCAGCAGCCAAGATATCAACACCGGGGAGCTGTTTTTT	CASSQDINTGELFF
TRBJ1-5	once	TRBV19	TRBD1	TGTGCCAGTAGGCGCCGACAGGGGGAGAATCAGCCCCAGCATTTT	CASRRRQGENQPQHF
TRBJ1-1	-	TRBV5-4	-	TGTGCCAGCAGCTCGCGCACAACAGGGAACACTGAAGCTTTCTTT	CASSSRTTGNTEAFF
TRBJ1-2	-	TRBV19	TRBD1	TGTGCCACCCTACAGGGGGCTATCTATGGCTACACCTTC	CATLQGAIYGYTF
TRBJ2-7	-	TRBV19	TRBD2	TGTGCCAGTAGTCCTCGGACTAGCGGCTACGAGCAGTACTTC	CASSPRTSGYEQYF